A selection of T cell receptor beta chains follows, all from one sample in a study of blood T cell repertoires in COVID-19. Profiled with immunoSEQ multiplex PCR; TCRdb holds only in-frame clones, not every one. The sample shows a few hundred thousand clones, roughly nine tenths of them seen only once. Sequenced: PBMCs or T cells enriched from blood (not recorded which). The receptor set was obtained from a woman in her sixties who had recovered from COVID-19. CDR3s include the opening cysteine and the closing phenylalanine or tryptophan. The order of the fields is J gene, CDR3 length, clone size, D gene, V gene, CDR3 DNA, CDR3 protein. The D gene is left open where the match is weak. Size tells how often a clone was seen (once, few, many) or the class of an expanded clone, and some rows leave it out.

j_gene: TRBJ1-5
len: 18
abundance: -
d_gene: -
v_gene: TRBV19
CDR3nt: TGTGCCAGTAGTATAGCCCCCGGACAGAAAAATAGCAATCAGCCCCAGCATTTT
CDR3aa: CASSIAPGQKNSNQPQHF

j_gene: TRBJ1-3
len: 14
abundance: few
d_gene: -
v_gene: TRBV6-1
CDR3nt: TGTGCCAGCAGTGAAATGAACAGCGGAAACACCATATATTTT
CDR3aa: CASSEMNSGNTIYF

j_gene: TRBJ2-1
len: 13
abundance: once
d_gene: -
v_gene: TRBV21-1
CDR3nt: TGTGCCAGCAGCAAAGTACTCCCCCACGAGCAGTTCTTC
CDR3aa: CASSKVLPHEQFF

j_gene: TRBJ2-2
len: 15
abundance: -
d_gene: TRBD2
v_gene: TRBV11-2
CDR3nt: TGTGCCAGCAGATCCAGCGGGGGGACCACCGGGGAGCTGTTTTTT
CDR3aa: CASRSSGGTTGELFF

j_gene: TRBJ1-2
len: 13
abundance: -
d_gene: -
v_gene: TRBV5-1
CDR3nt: TGCGCCAGCAGCAGACAGATCAACTATGGCTACACCTTC
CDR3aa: CASSRQINYGYTF

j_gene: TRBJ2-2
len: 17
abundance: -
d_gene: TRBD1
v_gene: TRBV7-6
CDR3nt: TGTGCCAGCAGCTTAGTAGGGACAGGGTTCACGCCCGGGGAGCTGTTTTTT
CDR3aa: CASSLVGTGFTPGELFF

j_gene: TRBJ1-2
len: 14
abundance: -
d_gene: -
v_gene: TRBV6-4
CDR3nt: TGTGCCAGCAGTGTGGATCAGGGGAATGGGGGCTACACCTTC
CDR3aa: CASSVDQGNGGYTF

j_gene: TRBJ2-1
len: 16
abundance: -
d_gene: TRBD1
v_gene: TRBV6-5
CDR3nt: TGTGCCAGCAGTTACCAAAACCGGGTAGGGGGCCTTGAGCAGTTCTTC
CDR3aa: CASSYQNRVGGLEQFF

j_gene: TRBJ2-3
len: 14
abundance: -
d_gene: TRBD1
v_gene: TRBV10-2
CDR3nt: TGCGCCAGCAGTTGGGACAGGGGAACAGATACGCAGTATTTT
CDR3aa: CASSWDRGTDTQYF

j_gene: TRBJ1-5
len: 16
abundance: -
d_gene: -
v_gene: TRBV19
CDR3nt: TGTGCCAGTAGCACCCCTGGGTGGGGAGGTGGACAGCCCCAGCATTTT
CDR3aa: CASSTPGWGGGQPQHF

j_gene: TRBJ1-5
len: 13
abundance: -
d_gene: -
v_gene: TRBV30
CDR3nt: TGTGCCTGGGCGGAAGGAAGCAATCAGCCCCAGCATTTT
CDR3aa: CAWAEGSNQPQHF

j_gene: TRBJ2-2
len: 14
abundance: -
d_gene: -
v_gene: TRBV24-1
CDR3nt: TGTGCCACCAGTGATGCATCTATATCCGGGGAGCTGTTTTTT
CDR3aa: CATSDASISGELFF

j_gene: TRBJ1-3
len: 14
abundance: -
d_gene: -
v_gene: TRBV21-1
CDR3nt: TGTGCCAGCAGCAAACGAGACAGCGGGAACACCATATATTTT
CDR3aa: CASSKRDSGNTIYF

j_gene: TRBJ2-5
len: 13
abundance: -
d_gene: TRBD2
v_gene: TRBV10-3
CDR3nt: TGTGCCATCAGGCTGGGGGGGCAAGAGACCCAGTACTTC
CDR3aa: CAIRLGGQETQYF

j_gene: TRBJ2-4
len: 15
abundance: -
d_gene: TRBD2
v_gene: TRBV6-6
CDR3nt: TGTGCCAGCAGTTACCCGAGCGGGGGGGCAAACATTCAGTACTTC
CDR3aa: CASSYPSGGANIQYF

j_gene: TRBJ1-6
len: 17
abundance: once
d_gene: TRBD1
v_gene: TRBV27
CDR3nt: TGTGCCAGCAGTTTCGACAGGGCCCCTTCCTATAATTCACCCCTCCACTTT
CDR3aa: CASSFDRAPSYNSPLHF

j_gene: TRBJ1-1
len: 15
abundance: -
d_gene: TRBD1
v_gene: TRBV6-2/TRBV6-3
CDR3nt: TGTGCCAGCAGTCCCTGGGCAGGGGGGAACACTGAAGCTTTCTTT
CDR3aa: CASSPWAGGNTEAFF

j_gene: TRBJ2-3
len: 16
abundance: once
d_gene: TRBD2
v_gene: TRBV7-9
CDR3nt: TGTGCCAGCAGCCACATCAGCGGGGCTAGCACAGATACGCAGTATTTT
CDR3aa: CASSHISGASTDTQYF

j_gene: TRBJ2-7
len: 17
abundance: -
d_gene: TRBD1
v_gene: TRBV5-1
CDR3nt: TGCGCCAGCAGCCCCTCGACAGGGCCCCTTAAATCCTACGAGCAGTACTTC
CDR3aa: CASSPSTGPLKSYEQYF

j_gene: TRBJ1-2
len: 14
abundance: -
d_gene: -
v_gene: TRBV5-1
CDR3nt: TGCGCCAGCAGCTCAGACAGAGCTAACTATGGCTACACCTTC
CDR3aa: CASSSDRANYGYTF

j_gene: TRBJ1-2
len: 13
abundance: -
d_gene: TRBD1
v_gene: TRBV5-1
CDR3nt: TGCGCCAGCAGCCTGACAGGGGGACATGGCTACACCTTC
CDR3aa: CASSLTGGHGYTF

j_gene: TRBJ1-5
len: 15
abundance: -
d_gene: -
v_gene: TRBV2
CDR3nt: TGTGCCAGCAGTTGGGGCCCGCTAGGCGGTCAGCCCCAGCATTTT
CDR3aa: CASSWGPLGGQPQHF

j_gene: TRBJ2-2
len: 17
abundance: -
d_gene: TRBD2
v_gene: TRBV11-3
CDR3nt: TGTGCCAGCAGCTTAGTCGGACTAGCGGGGGGATCCGGGGAGCTGTTTTTT
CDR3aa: CASSLVGLAGGSGELFF

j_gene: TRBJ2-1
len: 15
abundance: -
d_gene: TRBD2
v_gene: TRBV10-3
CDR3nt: TGTGCCATCAGTGAGGGAACTAGCGGGGGGAATGAGCAGTTCTTC
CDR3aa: CAISEGTSGGNEQFF